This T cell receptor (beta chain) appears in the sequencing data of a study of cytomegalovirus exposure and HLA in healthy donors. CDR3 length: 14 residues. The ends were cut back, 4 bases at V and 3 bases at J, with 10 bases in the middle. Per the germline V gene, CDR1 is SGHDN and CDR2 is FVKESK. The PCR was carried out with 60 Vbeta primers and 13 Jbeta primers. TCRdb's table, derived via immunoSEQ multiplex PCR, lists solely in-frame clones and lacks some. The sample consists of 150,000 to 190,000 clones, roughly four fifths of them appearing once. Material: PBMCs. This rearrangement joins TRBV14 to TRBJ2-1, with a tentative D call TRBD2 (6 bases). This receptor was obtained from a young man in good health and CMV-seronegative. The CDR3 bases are TGTGCCAGCAGCCTCGGGACTTTCTACAATGAGCAGTTCTTC. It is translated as CASSLGTFYNEQFF.